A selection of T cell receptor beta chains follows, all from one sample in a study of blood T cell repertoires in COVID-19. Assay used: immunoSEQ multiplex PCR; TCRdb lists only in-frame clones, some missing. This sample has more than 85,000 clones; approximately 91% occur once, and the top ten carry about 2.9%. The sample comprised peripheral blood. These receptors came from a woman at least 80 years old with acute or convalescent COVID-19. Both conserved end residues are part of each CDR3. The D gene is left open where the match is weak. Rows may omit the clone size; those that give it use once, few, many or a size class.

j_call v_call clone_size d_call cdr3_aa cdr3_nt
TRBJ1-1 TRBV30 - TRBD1 CAWSEGQGIEAFF TGTGCCTGGAGTGAGGGACAGGGGATTGAAGCTTTCTTT
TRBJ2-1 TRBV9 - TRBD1 CASSVDRGGYNEQFF TGTGCCAGCAGCGTAGACAGGGGCGGGTACAATGAGCAGTTCTTC
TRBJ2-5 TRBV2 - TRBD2 CASSGLAGGNRETQYF TGTGCCAGCAGTGGACTAGCGGGGGGGAACCGGGAGACCCAGTACTTC
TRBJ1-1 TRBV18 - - CASSLELEGTEAFF TGTGCCAGCTCACTCGAACTAGAGGGCACTGAAGCTTTCTTT
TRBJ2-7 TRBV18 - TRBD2 CASSPGVSGTYEQYF TGTGCCAGCTCACCTGGGGTTAGCGGGACCTACGAGCAGTACTTC
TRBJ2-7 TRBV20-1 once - CSGELSYEQYF TGCAGTGGGGAGTTATCCTACGAGCAGTACTTC
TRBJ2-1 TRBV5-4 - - CASSAQGSSYNEQFF TGTGCCAGCAGCGCACAGGGTAGCTCCTACAATGAGCAGTTCTTC
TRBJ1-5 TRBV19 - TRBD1 CASSMDRGRNQPQHF TGTGCCAGTAGTATGGACAGGGGGCGCAATCAGCCCCAGCATTTT
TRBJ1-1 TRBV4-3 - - CASSQIGGLGTEAFF TGCGCCAGCAGCCAAATCGGAGGGCTGGGCACTGAAGCTTTCTTT
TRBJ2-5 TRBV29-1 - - CSVERSETQYF TGCAGCGTTGAACGGTCAGAGACCCAGTACTTC
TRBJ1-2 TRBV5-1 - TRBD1 CASSPGTGGFGYTF TGCGCCAGCAGCCCCGGGACAGGGGGATTCGGCTACACCTTC
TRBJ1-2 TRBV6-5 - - CATRGGTYGYTF TGTGCCACCCGGGGGGGTACCTATGGCTACACCTTC
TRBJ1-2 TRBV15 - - CATSRATVNYGYTF TGTGCCACCAGCAGAGCGACAGTTAACTATGGCTACACCTTC
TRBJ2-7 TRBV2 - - CASSARGYEQYF TGTGCCAGCAGCGCGAGGGGGTACGAGCAGTACTTC
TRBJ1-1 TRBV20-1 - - CSASLGANIPSPAFF TGCAGTGCTAGTCTAGGGGCCAACATTCCGAGTCCCGCTTTCTTT
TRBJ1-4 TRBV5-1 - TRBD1 CASSLGRGPWATNEKLFF TGCGCCAGCAGCTTGGGCAGGGGGCCCTGGGCAACTAATGAAAAACTGTTTTTT
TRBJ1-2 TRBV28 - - CASGGGANYGYTF TGTGCCAGCGGAGGGGGGGCTAACTATGGCTACACCTTC
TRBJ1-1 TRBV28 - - CASSPGFGPEAFF TGTGCCAGCAGTCCGGGGTTTGGTCCCGAAGCTTTCTTT
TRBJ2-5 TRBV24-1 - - CATSDPTRGETQYF TGTGCCACCAGTGATCCCACCCGGGGAGAGACCCAGTACTTC
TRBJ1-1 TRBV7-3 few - CASSLNGAGQAFF TGTGCCAGCAGCTTAAATGGGGCAGGCCAAGCTTTCTTT
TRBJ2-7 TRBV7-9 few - CASRTLAMVEQYF TGTGCCAGCCGGACACTTGCAATGGTTGAGCAGTACTTC
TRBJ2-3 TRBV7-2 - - CASSLAPQGQGDTQYF TGTGCCAGCAGCTTAGCCCCACAGGGCCAAGGAGATACGCAGTATTTT
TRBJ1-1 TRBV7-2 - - CASRQALNTEAFF TGTGCCAGCAGACAGGCCTTGAACACTGAAGCTTTCTTT
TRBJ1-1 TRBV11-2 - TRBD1 CASILQGALTEAFF TGTGCCAGCATCTTGCAGGGGGCTCTCACTGAAGCTTTCTTT
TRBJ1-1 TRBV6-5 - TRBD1 CASRGAGGSGTEAFF TGTGCCAGCAGGGGGGCAGGGGGCAGTGGCACTGAAGCTTTCTTT
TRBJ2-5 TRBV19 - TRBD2 CATGTSGVETQYF TGTGCCACCGGGACTAGCGGGGTTGAGACCCAGTACTTC
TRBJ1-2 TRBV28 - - CASSPIDNYGYTF TGTGCCAGCAGTCCCATAGATAACTATGGCTACACCTTC
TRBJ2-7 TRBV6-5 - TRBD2 CASRGTSAGYEQYF TGTGCCAGCAGGGGGACTAGCGCTGGCTACGAGCAGTACTTC
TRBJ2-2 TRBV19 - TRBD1 CASSRDRGIAGELFF TGTGCCAGTAGTAGGGACAGGGGGATTGCCGGGGAGCTGTTTTTT
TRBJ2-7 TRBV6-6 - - CASRSGGVLREQYF TGTGCCAGCAGGTCTGGCGGAGTGCTACGGGAGCAGTACTTC
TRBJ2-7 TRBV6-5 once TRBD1 CASLRDRAYEQYF TGTGCCAGTTTACGGGACAGAGCCTACGAGCAGTACTTC
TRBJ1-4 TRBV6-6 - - CASSSGHLYEKLFF TGTGCCAGCAGTTCGGGACATTTGTATGAAAAACTGTTTTTT
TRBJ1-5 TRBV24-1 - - CATSELGGGNQPQHF TGTGCCACCAGTGAGTTGGGGGGCGGCAATCAGCCCCAGCATTTT
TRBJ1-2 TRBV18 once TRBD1 CASSPDRVYGYTF TGTGCCAGCTCACCTGACAGGGTCTATGGCTACACCTTC
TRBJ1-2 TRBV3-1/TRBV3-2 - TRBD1 CASSPLNRGSDGYTF TGTGCCAGCAGCCCCCTGAACAGGGGGTCGGATGGCTACACCTTC
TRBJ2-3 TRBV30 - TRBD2 CAWTIAGSTDTQYF TGTGCCTGGACTATAGCGGGGAGCACAGATACGCAGTATTTT
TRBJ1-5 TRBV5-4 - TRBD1 CASSIDRGQPQHF TGTGCCAGCAGCATTGACAGGGGCCAGCCCCAGCATTTT
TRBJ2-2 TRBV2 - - CASMRNSNTGELFF TGTGCCAGCATGAGAAATTCGAACACCGGGGAGCTGTTTTTT
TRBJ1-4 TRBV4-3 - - CASSQEFSDTYEKLFF TGCGCCAGCAGCCAAGAGTTTTCGGACACTTATGAAAAACTGTTTTTT
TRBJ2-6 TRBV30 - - CAWSHSGANVLTF TGTGCCTGGAGCCACTCTGGGGCCAACGTCCTGACTTTC
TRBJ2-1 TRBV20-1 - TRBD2 CSASSSGVSYNEQFF TGCAGTGCTAGTTCTAGCGGGGTGTCCTACAATGAGCAGTTCTTC
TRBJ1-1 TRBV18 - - CASSPLVNTEAFF TGTGCCAGCTCACCACTCGTGAACACTGAAGCTTTCTTT
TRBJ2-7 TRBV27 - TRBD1 CASSLAGTGYYEQYF TGTGCCAGCAGTTTGGCCGGGACAGGGTACTACGAGCAGTACTTC
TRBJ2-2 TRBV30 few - CAWSLDRGANTGELFF TGTGCCTGGAGTCTCGACAGAGGAGCGAACACCGGGGAGCTGTTTTTT
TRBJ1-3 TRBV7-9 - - CASSTRQKIYSGNTIYF TGTGCCAGCAGCACAAGACAGAAAATTTACTCTGGAAACACCATATATTTT
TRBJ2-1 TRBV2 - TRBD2 CASSGLAGVYNEQFF TGTGCCAGCAGTGGACTAGCGGGAGTATACAATGAGCAGTTCTTC
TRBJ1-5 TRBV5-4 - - CASSFQGNQPQHF TGTGCCAGCAGCTTTCAGGGGAATCAGCCCCAGCATTTT
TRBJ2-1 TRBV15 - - CATSRGTGSNEQFF TGTGCCACCAGCAGAGGCACAGGGTCCAATGAGCAGTTCTTC